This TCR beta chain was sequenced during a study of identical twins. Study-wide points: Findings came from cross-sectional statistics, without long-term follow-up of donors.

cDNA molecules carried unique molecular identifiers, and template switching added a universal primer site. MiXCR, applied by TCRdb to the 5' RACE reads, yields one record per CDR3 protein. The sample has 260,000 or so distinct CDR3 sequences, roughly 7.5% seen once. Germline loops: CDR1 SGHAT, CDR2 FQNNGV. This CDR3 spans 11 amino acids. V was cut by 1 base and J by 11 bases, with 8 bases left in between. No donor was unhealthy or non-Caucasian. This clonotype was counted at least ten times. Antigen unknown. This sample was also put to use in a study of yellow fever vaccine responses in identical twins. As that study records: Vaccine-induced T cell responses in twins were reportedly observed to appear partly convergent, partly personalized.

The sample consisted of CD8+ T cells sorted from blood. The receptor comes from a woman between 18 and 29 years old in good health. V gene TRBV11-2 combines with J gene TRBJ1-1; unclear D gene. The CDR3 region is CASSLVEGAFF. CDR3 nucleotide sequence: TGTGCCAGCAGCTTAGTTGAAGGGGCTTTCTTT.